The rows below give T cell receptor beta chains drawn from one sample of a study of T cells in Graves' hyperthyroidism and ophthalmopathy. Using its own MiXCR run on the multiplex PCR reads, TCRdb lists one record per CDR3 protein. Among more than 550,000 distinct CDR3 sequences listed, around 20% were seen once. Material for sequencing was blood. The receptor set was obtained from a woman between 45 and 65 years old with Graves' hyperthyroidism that later progressed to Graves' ophthalmopathy. The CDR3 runs from the conserved cysteine through the conserved F or W. Fields, in order: J gene, D gene, CDR3 length, V gene, clone size, CDR3 DNA, CDR3 protein. A D gene is named only where the DNA matches it firmly. Only part of the rows carry a size: once, few, many, or a class if the clone is expanded.

j_call: TRBJ2-5
d_call: TRBD2
cdr3_length: 15
v_call: TRBV20-1
clone_size: .
cdr3_nt: TGCAGTGGAACCCCCCCTACTAGCGCCGAAGAGACCCAGTACTTC
cdr3_aa: CSGTPPTSAEETQYF

j_call: TRBJ1-1
d_call: .
cdr3_length: 12
v_call: TRBV29-1
clone_size: few
cdr3_nt: TGCAGCGTTGATGGGCAGGCCACTGAAGCTTTCTTT
cdr3_aa: CSVDGQATEAFF

j_call: TRBJ1-1
d_call: TRBD1
cdr3_length: 14
v_call: TRBV10-3
clone_size: many
cdr3_nt: TGTGCCATCAGGATTACAGGGGGCTCGGCTGAAGCTTTCTTT
cdr3_aa: CAIRITGGSAEAFF

j_call: TRBJ2-4
d_call: .
cdr3_length: 11
v_call: TRBV30
clone_size: .
cdr3_nt: TGTGCCTGGAAGGACTTTGACATTCAGTACTTC
cdr3_aa: CAWKDFDIQYF

j_call: TRBJ2-7
d_call: .
cdr3_length: 13
v_call: TRBV30
clone_size: many
cdr3_nt: TGTGCCGGAATCCGGGACATTTCCTACGAGCAGTACTTC
cdr3_aa: CAGIRDISYEQYF

j_call: TRBJ2-1
d_call: .
cdr3_length: 14
v_call: TRBV6-1
clone_size: .
cdr3_nt: TGTGCCAGCCTACCGGACACCGAAGGGGCTGAGCAGTTCTTC
cdr3_aa: CASLPDTEGAEQFF

j_call: TRBJ2-5
d_call: .
cdr3_length: 15
v_call: TRBV11-2
clone_size: many
cdr3_nt: TGTGCCAGCAGCACCGGCGGACAGAGGCAAGAGACCCAGTACTTC
cdr3_aa: CASSTGGQRQETQYF

j_call: TRBJ1-2
d_call: TRBD1
cdr3_length: 15
v_call: TRBV12-3/TRBV12-4
clone_size: many
cdr3_nt: TGTGCCAGCAGTTCACCAGACGGGACAGTCGGCGGCTACACCTTC
cdr3_aa: CASSSPDGTVGGYTF

j_call: TRBJ2-1
d_call: .
cdr3_length: 13
v_call: TRBV7-8
clone_size: .
cdr3_nt: TGTGCCAGCAGCTTAGTGGATGTCAATGAGCAGTTCTTC
cdr3_aa: CASSLVDVNEQFF

j_call: TRBJ2-2
d_call: .
cdr3_length: 15
v_call: TRBV27
clone_size: .
cdr3_nt: TGTGCCAGCAGTTTATCCAGAGCGAACACCGGGGAGCTGTTTTTT
cdr3_aa: CASSLSRANTGELFF

j_call: TRBJ2-3
d_call: .
cdr3_length: 13
v_call: TRBV20-1
clone_size: many
cdr3_nt: TGCAGTGCCCGGGGGGCGAGCACAGATACGCAGTATTTT
cdr3_aa: CSARGASTDTQYF

j_call: TRBJ2-5
d_call: .
cdr3_length: 13
v_call: TRBV11-3
clone_size: many
cdr3_nt: TGTGCCAGCAGCATCGACAGCCAAGAGACCCAGTACTTC
cdr3_aa: CASSIDSQETQYF

j_call: TRBJ1-2
d_call: .
cdr3_length: 14
v_call: TRBV12-3/TRBV12-4
clone_size: .
cdr3_nt: TGTGCCAGCAGTGCCCACAGGGACGGCTATGGCCACACCTTC
cdr3_aa: CASSAHRDGYGHTF

j_call: TRBJ2-4
d_call: .
cdr3_length: 16
v_call: TRBV7-2
clone_size: .
cdr3_nt: TGTGCCAGCAGCTTACGGGGTGGGGTAGCCAAAAACATTCAGTACTTC
cdr3_aa: CASSLRGGVAKNIQYF

j_call: TRBJ2-5
d_call: TRBD2
cdr3_length: 14
v_call: TRBV6-1
clone_size: many
cdr3_nt: TGTGCCAGCGGGACTAGCCGCCTGAAAGAGACCCAGTACTTC
cdr3_aa: CASGTSRLKETQYF

j_call: TRBJ1-5
d_call: TRBD1
cdr3_length: 15
v_call: TRBV6-1
clone_size: many
cdr3_nt: TGTGCCAGCAGGAATAAGACAGGGAGAAGTCAGCCCCAGCATTTT
cdr3_aa: CASRNKTGRSQPQHF